A selection of T cell receptor beta chains follows, all from one sample in a study of T cell responses to AZD1222 COVID-19 vaccine. The assay was immunoSEQ multiplex PCR, and TCRdb's table has in-frame clones only and misses some. The sample includes about 110,000 clones, around 81% of them seen just once. The starting material was peripheral blood, obtained on day 0 of AZD1222 vaccination. The receptors derive from an adult in good health. The CDR3 runs from the conserved cysteine through the conserved F or W. A D gene is named only where the DNA matches it firmly. Rows may omit the clone size; those that give it use once, few, many or a size class.

clone_size,d_call,v_call,j_call,cdr3_aa,cdr3_nt
-,-,TRBV9,TRBJ2-7,CASSVDGASEQYF,TGTGCCAGCAGCGTAGATGGGGCTTCCGAGCAGTACTTC
few,-,TRBV5-5,TRBJ2-2,CASSQRDSPSGELFF,TGTGCCAGCAGCCAACGGGATAGTCCGTCCGGGGAGCTGTTTTTT
-,TRBD2,TRBV13,TRBJ2-5,CASSPSGLATVETQYF,TGTGCCAGCAGCCCCTCGGGACTAGCGACCGTGGAGACCCAGTACTTC
-,-,TRBV6-5,TRBJ1-1,CASRLQLNTEAFF,TGTGCCAGCAGGTTGCAGCTGAACACTGAAGCTTTCTTT
-,-,TRBV5-1,TRBJ1-5,CASSFGGNQPQHF,TGCGCCAGCAGCTTTGGGGGCAATCAGCCCCAGCATTTT
few,-,TRBV4-1,TRBJ1-1,CASSRDRGTEAFF,TGCGCCAGCAGCCGGGATAGAGGGACTGAAGCTTTCTTT
few,-,TRBV9,TRBJ2-5,CASSAGSGLGSQETQYF,TGTGCCAGCAGCGCCGGTTCCGGCCTGGGGTCCCAAGAGACCCAGTACTTC
-,-,TRBV7-2,TRBJ1-3,CASSLTGNTIYF,TGTGCCAGCAGCTTAACTGGAAACACCATATATTTT
once,TRBD1,TRBV19,TRBJ2-5,CASSMGQEYIRTQYF,TGTGCCAGTAGTATGGGACAGGAGTACATTCGGACCCAGTACTTC
-,-,TRBV19,TRBJ2-7,CASSTSGYEQYF,TGTGCCAGTAGTACTAGTGGGTACGAGCAGTACTTC
-,TRBD1,TRBV27,TRBJ1-5,CASRSGTGGNQPQHF,TGTGCCAGCAGGTCCGGGACAGGGGGCAATCAGCCCCAGCATTTT
-,-,TRBV12-3/TRBV12-4,TRBJ2-7,CASSLTEGYEQYF,TGTGCCAGCAGTTTGACGGAGGGATACGAGCAGTACTTC
-,TRBD1,TRBV5-4,TRBJ2-7,CASSPSGGQASYEQYF,TGTGCCAGCAGCCCATCTGGGGGACAGGCCTCCTACGAGCAGTACTTC
-,-,TRBV18,TRBJ2-7,CASSMASSAYEQYF,TGTGCCAGCTCAATGGCGTCCAGCGCCTACGAGCAGTACTTC
-,-,TRBV25-1,TRBJ1-4,CASSRTANEKLFF,TGTGCCAGCAGTCGGACGGCGAATGAAAAACTGTTTTTT
-,-,TRBV6-5,TRBJ1-5,CASSTGNQPQHF,TGTGCCAGCAGTACGGGCAATCAGCCCCAGCATTTT
-,-,TRBV6-5,TRBJ2-3,CASRLDQGADTQYF,TGTGCCAGCAGGCTGGACCAGGGAGCAGATACGCAGTATTTT
-,-,TRBV7-9,TRBJ1-1,CASSLRPGTEAFF,TGTGCCAGCAGCTTACGCCCGGGGACTGAAGCTTTCTTT
few,-,TRBV10-3,TRBJ2-7,CATVQGTPSYEQYF,TGTGCCACGGTACAGGGGACTCCCTCCTACGAGCAGTACTTC
-,-,TRBV4-2,TRBJ2-3,CASSQVGQDTDTQYF,TGTGCCAGCAGCCAAGTGGGGCAGGACACAGATACGCAGTATTTT
-,-,TRBV18,TRBJ2-3,CASSLPDTQYF,TGTGCCAGCTCTCTCCCAGATACGCAGTATTTT
-,TRBD1,TRBV19,TRBJ1-6,CASTGTGGNSPLHF,TGTGCCAGTACGGGGACAGGGGGAAATTCACCCCTCCACTTT
-,-,TRBV7-3,TRBJ1-1,CASSPQLYSGPLANTEAFF,TGTGCCAGCAGCCCGCAACTCTACTCGGGACCCTTGGCCAACACTGAAGCTTTCTTT
-,TRBD2,TRBV27,TRBJ2-5,CASRLAGGPETQYF,TGTGCCAGCAGACTAGCGGGGGGGCCGGAGACCCAGTACTTC
-,-,TRBV27,TRBJ2-7,CASSPRGVNPYEQYF,TGTGCCAGCAGTCCCCGGGGCGTGAACCCTTACGAGCAGTACTTC
-,-,TRBV10-1,TRBJ2-5,CASSEPPDQETQYF,TGCGCCAGCAGTGAGCCCCCGGACCAAGAGACCCAGTACTTC
-,-,TRBV12-3/TRBV12-4,TRBJ2-3,CASTWVGLDTQYF,TGTGCCAGCACCTGGGTCGGGCTAGATACGCAGTATTTT
once,TRBD2,TRBV7-8,TRBJ2-3,CASSLTAGGQGDTQYF,TGTGCCAGCAGCTTAACAGCGGGAGGGCAAGGAGATACGCAGTATTTT
-,TRBD2,TRBV9,TRBJ2-3,CASSVASGGFRDTQYF,TGTGCCAGCAGCGTAGCCAGCGGGGGTTTTAGAGATACGCAGTATTTT
-,-,TRBV7-8,TRBJ2-3,CASSRGRDTQYF,TGTGCCAGCAGCCGAGGGAGGGATACGCAGTATTTT
-,-,TRBV3-1/TRBV3-2,TRBJ2-1,CASSQSVGASFF,TGTGCCAGCAGCCAGAGTGTGGGCGCGTCCTTCTTC
-,-,TRBV27,TRBJ1-2,CASKQGTGGYGYTF,TGTGCCAGCAAACAGGGTACCGGGGGCTATGGCTACACCTTC
-,-,TRBV19,TRBJ1-5,CASSTDLLRGNQPQHF,TGTGCCAGTAGTACGGACCTCCTTCGGGGCAATCAGCCCCAGCATTTT
-,-,TRBV28,TRBJ1-3,CASSPGLSGNTIYF,TGTGCCAGCAGTCCGGGACTCTCTGGAAACACCATATATTTT
-,TRBD1,TRBV5-4,TRBJ1-4,CASSLRAGGDEKLFF,TGTGCCAGCAGCTTGCGGGCAGGGGGAGATGAAAAACTGTTTTTT
-,-,TRBV7-9,TRBJ2-3,CASSSLSRGLRPRTDTQYF,TGTGCCAGCAGCTCACTGAGTAGAGGGTTGAGGCCTCGCACAGATACGCAGTATTTT
-,-,TRBV5-4,TRBJ2-1,CASSLSSTTSNEQFF,TGTGCCAGCAGCTTGTCATCCACTACCTCCAATGAGCAGTTCTTC
-,TRBD2,TRBV4-1,TRBJ2-1,CASSQVGGGSYNEQFF,TGCGCCAGCAGCCAAGTTGGCGGGGGCTCCTACAATGAGCAGTTCTTC
-,-,TRBV6-2/TRBV6-3,TRBJ1-3,CASSYSGTGNTIYF,TGTGCCAGCAGTTACTCGGGAACTGGAAACACCATATATTTT
-,-,TRBV19,TRBJ1-5,CASSLTGNSNQPQHF,TGTGCCAGTAGTCTTACAGGGAATAGCAATCAGCCCCAGCATTTT
-,-,TRBV5-1,TRBJ1-2,CASSLDWGDYGYTF,TGCGCCAGCAGCTTGGATTGGGGCGACTATGGCTACACCTTC
-,-,TRBV12-3/TRBV12-4,TRBJ2-4,CASSGRKNIQYF,TGTGCCAGCAGTGGAAGGAAAAACATTCAGTACTTC
-,-,TRBV28,TRBJ2-2,CASSAIGVGTGELFF,TGTGCCAGCAGTGCGATAGGGGTTGGGACCGGGGAGCTGTTTTTT
-,TRBD1,TRBV28,TRBJ1-5,CASSLLTGGGQPQHF,TGTGCCAGCAGTTTGCTGACAGGGGGAGGTCAGCCCCAGCATTTT
-,TRBD2,TRBV5-1,TRBJ2-1,CASNLAGGRSYNEQFF,TGCGCCAGCAACCTTGCGGGGGGGCGGTCCTACAATGAGCAGTTCTTC
-,-,TRBV18,TRBJ1-1,CASSPQTGSGFTEAFF,TGTGCCAGCTCACCACAGACAGGTTCGGGATTCACTGAAGCTTTCTTT
-,-,TRBV7-2,TRBJ2-5,CASSLMGLETQYF,TGTGCCAGCAGCTTAATGGGACTAGAGACCCAGTACTTC
-,-,TRBV7-2,TRBJ2-7,CASSWDGGSYEQYF,TGTGCCAGCAGCTGGGACGGGGGCTCCTACGAGCAGTACTTC
-,-,TRBV18,TRBJ1-4,CASSPGPGSNEKLFF,TGTGCCAGCTCACCAGGTCCCGGGTCCAATGAAAAACTGTTTTTT
-,-,TRBV3-1/TRBV3-2,TRBJ2-2,CASSQRGVTGELFF,TGTGCCAGCAGCCAAAGGGGGGTGACCGGGGAGCTGTTTTTT
-,-,TRBV7-9,TRBJ1-1,CASRPPYMNTEAFF,TGTGCCAGCAGGCCACCCTATATGAACACTGAAGCTTTCTTT